These 27 T cell receptor beta chains originate from one sample sequenced in a study of blood T cells in healthy people across ages. It was with a sample-barcoded 5' primer and a J-beta primer mix that a second PCR of roughly 7 to 12 cycles was run. TCRdb passed the 5' RACE reads through MiXCR, listing each CDR3 protein once. The sample contains 1.5 million to 2 million distinct CDR3 sequences, roughly 50% of which appear only once. The sequenced sample was blood. These receptors all come from a woman in her forties in good health.

This clonotype has just a few counts. V gene TRBV15 combines with J gene TRBJ1-2; possible D gene TRBD1, 5 bases. The germline V gene encodes CDR1 LNHNV and CDR2 YYDKDF (reference sequence). V was pared by 1 base and J by 3 bases, with 9 bases between. This CDR3 contains 14 residues. The CDR3 region is CATSRAGTDYGYTF. Here the CDR3 DNA reads TGTGCCACCAGCAGAGCAGGGACGGACTATGGCTACACCTTC. The whole variable domain, filled in from reference TRBV15 and TRBJ1-2, reads DAMVIQNPRYQVTQFGKPVTLSCSQTLNHNVMYWYQQKSSQAPKLLFHYYDKDFNNEADTPDNFQSRRPNTSFCFLDIRSPGLGDTAMYLCATSRAGTDYGYTFGSGTRLTVV.

The J gene is TRBJ2-1, the V gene TRBV7-8, with a tentative D call TRBD1 (7 bases). The germline V gene encodes CDR1 SGHVS and CDR2 FQNEAQ. This CDR3 region has 17 residues. Between the trimmed V and J ends, which lost 1 base and 4 bases, there was a span of 17 bases. CDR3 sequence (DNA): TGTGCCAGCAGCTTAGGACAGGGAGGCCTCCCTTACAATGAGCAGTTCTTC. Amino acids: CASSLGQGGLPYNEQFF.

The chain has TRBV4-3 and TRBJ2-6; D gene ambiguous. Trimming removed 1 base from V and 0 bases from J, with 13 bases in between. This CDR3 region has 18 residues. The germline gives CDR1 LGHNA, CDR2 YSLEER. The CDR3 nucleotides are TGCGCCAGCAGCCAAGTTCTGACTGTCGTCTCTGGGGCCAACGTCCTGACTTTC. Encoded protein: CASSQVLTVVSGANVLTF.

The chain combines TRBV6-2 or TRBV6-3 with TRBJ2-1; 12 nucleotides agree with TRBD2. Germline assignment: CDR1 MNHEY and CDR2 SVGEGT. V trimming: 6 bases; J trimming: 4 bases; junction bases outside the gene matches: 10. The CDR3 is 17 residues long. CDR3 loop: CASRSLILAGGYNEQFF. The CDR3 coding sequence is TGTGCCAGCAGATCTCTTATACTAGCGGGGGGATACAATGAGCAGTTCTTC.

Here the CDR3 reads CASSLVVGSWDTQYF. The DNA for the CDR3 is TGTGCCAGCAGCTTAGTAGTAGGGAGTTGGGATACGCAGTATTTT. The chain carries TRBV7-2 and TRBJ2-3, with a possible D match to TRBD2 (5 bases). The CDR3 is 15 amino acids. Germline lookup yields CDR1 SGHTA and CDR2 FQGNSA. Trimming removed 1 base from V and 6 bases from J, with 14 bases in between.

This chain links TRBV28 with TRBJ2-3; tentatively, D is TRBD1 or TRBD2 (5 bases each). This CDR3 is 13 amino acids long. The V and J ends lost 3 bases and 9 bases respectively, with 13 bases between them. Germline V gene sequence: CDR1 MDHEN, CDR2 SYDVKM. CDR3 sequence reads: CASSFSYRDTQYF. CDR3 in DNA: TGTGCCAGCAGTTTTAGTTACCGGGACACGCAGTATTTT.

The sample holds one count of this clonotype. The CDR3 is CASSPGFGQHQETQYF. The CDR3 region has the DNA TGTGCCAGCAGCCCAGGGTTTGGACAGCACCAAGAGACCCAGTACTTC. This chain links TRBV12-3 or TRBV12-4 with TRBJ2-5, with D possibly TRBD1 on 6 matching bases. V lost 6 bases to trimming and J lost 0 bases, with 17 bases between them. This CDR3 spans 16 amino acids.

This sequence joins TRBV20-1 and TRBJ2-1, with 8 bases fitting TRBD2. CDR3 length equals 14 residues. V lost 0 bases, J lost 4 bases, and 2 bases stayed unmatched. In germline, CDR1 is DFQATT, CDR2 SNEGSKA (reference sequence). CDR3 residues: CSARDPSGYNEQFF. In nucleotides, the CDR3 is TGCAGTGCTAGAGATCCTAGCGGGTACAATGAGCAGTTCTTC.

The chain uses TRBV20-1 and TRBJ2-7; 8 bases are shared with TRBD1. The V segment lost 3 bases and the J segment 0 bases; nucleotides outside the gene matches: 7. The CDR3 is made up of 15 amino acids. Per germline, CDR1 DFQATT and CDR2 SNEGSKA (reference sequence). CDR3 amino acids: CSARRETGVSYEQYF. In DNA form, the CDR3 reads TGCAGTGCTAGGAGGGAGACAGGGGTCTCCTACGAGCAGTACTTC.

The chain couples TRBV20-1 to TRBJ1-1; D gene uncertain. Germline assignment: CDR1 DFQATT and CDR2 SNEGSKA (reference sequence). The V end lost 6 bases, the J end lost 0 bases, and 14 bases lay between the germline ends. The CDR3 contains 14 residues. The CDR3 bases are TGCAGTGCCCAGAAGCGGGCAGTGAACACTGAAGCTTTCTTT. It encodes CSAQKRAVNTEAFF.

The V gene is TRBV20-1, the J gene TRBJ1-2, with TRBD1 identical over 7 bases. Germline trimming cut 6 bases from V and 2 bases from J; bases unmatched to any gene: 9. Germline assignment: CDR1 DFQATT and CDR2 SNEGSKA (reference sequence). The CDR3 is 14 residues long. CDR3 sequence: CSAPDRPKNYGYTF. The CDR3 DNA sequence: TGCAGTGCGCCGGACAGGCCGAAAAACTATGGCTACACCTTC.

The rearrangement uses TRBV28 and TRBJ2-1, with TRBD2 as a possible D gene (7 bases). In germline, CDR1 is MDHEN, CDR2 SYDVKM. Trimming removed 3 bases from V and 5 bases from J, with 23 bases in between. The CDR3 consists of 18 residues. The CDR3 sequence: CASSFPWEGKGDHNEQFF. CDR3 DNA sequence: TGTGCCAGCAGTTTTCCCTGGGAGGGGAAGGGGGACCACAATGAGCAGTTCTTC. The full variable domain, in which reference TRBV28 and TRBJ2-1 provide the parts outside the CDR3, is DVKVTQSSRYLVKRTGEKVFLECVQDMDHENMFWYRQDPGLGLRLIYFSYDVKMKEKGDIPEGYSVSREKKERFSLILESASTNQTSMYLCASSFPWEGKGDHNEQFFGPGTRLTVL.

V and J are TRBV2 and TRBJ1-2; no clear D gene. This CDR3 has 13 amino acids. Trimming took 9 bases from V and 2 from J, leaving 13 bases between them. Germline V CDR1 and CDR2: SNHLY, FYNNEI. CDR3 sequence reads: CARSGGSNYGYTF. CDR3 DNA sequence: TGTGCCAGATCTGGTGGAAGCAACTATGGCTACACCTTC.

The chain uses TRBV15 and TRBJ2-2; D remains ambiguous. This CDR3 comprises 13 residues. V shed 4 bases and J shed 1 base, with 4 bases lying between them. Looked up from germline, CDR1 is LNHNV and CDR2 is YYDKDF (reference sequence). The CDR3 spells CATSNQNTGELFF. DNA for the CDR3: TGTGCCACCAGCAACCAGAACACCGGGGAGCTGTTTTTT.

This chain joins TRBV9 and TRBJ2-1; the match to TRBD1 covers 10 bases. V lost 3 bases and J lost 7; bases outside the gene matches: 4. The V gene's germline CDR1 is SGDLS and CDR2 YYNGEE. The CDR3 is made up of 14 amino acids. CDR3 in DNA: TGTGCCAGCAGCGGGGGACAGGGGATAAATGAGCAGTTCTTC. Translating gives CASSGGQGINEQFF.

This sequence joins TRBV28 and TRBJ1-5, with D hard to call. Germline V gives CDR1 MDHEN, CDR2 SYDVKM. CDR3 length: 15 residues. V was trimmed by 6 bases and J by 2 bases, leaving 14 bases between them. The CDR3 coding sequence is TGTGCCAGCAGCCAAGACACCCTTGGCAATCAGCCCCAGCATTTT. As protein: CASSQDTLGNQPQHF.

V gene TRBV20-1 combines with J gene TRBJ1-1, with D unresolved. CDR1 is DFQATT and CDR2 is SNEGSKA in the germline V gene (reference sequence). Trimming pared 3 bases from V and 4 bases from J, leaving 18 bases between. The CDR3 spans 15 residues. CDR3 amino acids: CSASPGFRPSTEAFF. The CDR3 region has the DNA TGCAGTGCTAGCCCGGGATTCCGCCCGAGCACTGAAGCTTTCTTT.

The CDR3 protein is CASSLVVMGARYNSPLHF. In nucleotides, the CDR3 is TGTGCCAGCAGCTTAGTTGTTATGGGGGCGCGCTATAATTCACCCCTCCACTTT. The chain employs TRBV7-8 and TRBJ1-6, with a weak D call TRBD1 (6 bases). The V end was cut by 1 base, the J end by 3 bases, with 16 bases between. CDR1 and CDR2 (germline): SGHVS, FQNEAQ. CDR3 size: 18 residues.

The CDR3: CSASRGGANYGYTF. CDR3 sequence (DNA): TGCAGTGCTAGTCGGGGGGGAGCTAACTATGGCTACACCTTC. J is TRBJ1-2 and V is TRBV20-1, with TRBD1 as a possible D gene (5 bases). This CDR3 is built from 14 residues. Germline V gene data show CDR1 as DFQATT and CDR2 as SNEGSKA (reference sequence). V lost 3 bases to trimming and J lost 0 bases, with 11 bases between them.

This clonotype was seen many times. The CDR3 DNA follows: TGTGCCAGCTCGGCACAGGGGGCCTACGAGCAGTACTTC. It specifies CASSAQGAYEQYF. The chain employs TRBV9 and TRBJ2-7; 8 bases map to TRBD1. Trimming took 7 bases from V and 2 from J; bases not matched to a gene: 5. From germline, CDR1 is SGDLS and CDR2 YYNGEE. This CDR3 has 13 residues. Drawing the rest from reference TRBV9 and TRBJ2-7, the complete variable domain is DSGVTQTPKHLITATGQRVTLRCSPRSGDLSVYWYQQSLDQGLQFLIQYYNGEERAKGNILERFSAQQFPDLHSELNLSSLELGDSALYFCASSAQGAYEQYFGPGTRLTVT.

Concerning this clonotype: Mismatch with germline at one junction end may stem from a read error. The chain has TRBV6-5 and TRBJ2-3; D is perhaps TRBD1 or TRBD2 (5 bases each). The CDR3 has 19 residues. Germline CDR1 reads MNHEY; CDR2 reads SVGAGI. The CDR3: CASSYSRVSGVVQADAQYF. CDR3 sequence (DNA): TGTGCCAGCAGTTACTCGAGGGTTAGTGGCGTAGTACAGGCAGATGCGCAGTATTTT.

This clonotype was seen only a few times. This chain links TRBV7-8 with TRBJ2-1, with 8 bases matching TRBD1. Trimming at V came to 8 bases and at J to 6 bases, leaving 12 bases not matched to a gene. The CDR3 sequence is 15 residues long. Looked up from germline, CDR1 is SGHVS and CDR2 is FQNEAQ. CDR3 coding DNA: TGTGCCAGCTACGACCGGGACAGGCCTCCCAATGAGCAGTTCTTC. Its protein is CASYDRDRPPNEQFF.

V is TRBV29-1 and J is TRBJ2-7; perhaps D is TRBD1 or TRBD2 (5 bases each). The CDR3 has 13 residues. Trimming pared 2 bases from V and 6 bases from J, leaving 14 bases between. Germline V gene lookup returns CDR1 SQVTM and CDR2 ANQGSEA. The CDR3 nucleotides are TGCAGCGTTGAATCACGGGGCGGCCCCGAGCAGTACTTC. It specifies CSVESRGGPEQYF.

The DNA for the CDR3 is TGTGCCACCAGTGATTTGCCGGACAGGGGCAATGAGCAGTTCTTC. It encodes CATSDLPDRGNEQFF. J is TRBJ2-1 and V is TRBV24-1, with 9 nucleotides matching TRBD1. The germline V gene has CDR1 KGHDR and CDR2 SFDVKD. The CDR3 has 15 amino acids. J was trimmed by 6 bases and V by 0 bases; bases with no gene match: 2.

The chain carries TRBV7-2 and TRBJ2-7; D is unclear. This CDR3 is built from 13 residues. Germline CDR1 and CDR2: SGHTA and FQGNSA. With 5 bases removed from V and 6 bases from J, the gap between germline ends came to 14 bases. The DNA of the CDR3 is TGTGCCAGCAGCGAGAATACAATCCCCGAGCAGTACTTC. It translates to CASSENTIPEQYF.

The gene calls are TRBV5-1 and TRBJ2-7; D is possibly TRBD1 (5 bases). Per germline, CDR1 SGHRS and CDR2 YFSETQ. The V and J ends lost 4 bases and 1 base respectively, with 12 bases between them. This CDR3 has 14 amino acids. The CDR3 sequence is CASSAKTASYEQYF. The CDR3 nucleotides read TGCGCCAGCAGCGCGAAGACAGCTTCCTACGAGCAGTACTTC.

The genes are TRBV7-9 and TRBJ2-4; D gene unclear. V was shortened by 5 bases and J by 5 bases, with 16 bases between the two germline ends. CDR1 and CDR2 from the germline V gene are SEHNR and FQNEAQ (reference sequence). The CDR3 totals 15 residues. In DNA form, the CDR3 reads TGTGCCAGCAGCCTCCGGACGGATGGGGAAAACATTCAGTACTTC. The encoded protein is CASSLRTDGENIQYF.